Below, 25 T cell receptor beta chains from the same sample are listed, as sequenced in a study of cytomegalovirus exposure and HLA in healthy donors. Measured with immunoSEQ multiplex PCR; TCRdb has only the in-frame clones, and not every one. The profile shows over 200,000 clones, almost 90% of them singletons. Sequencing input: PBMCs. The receptors originated from a woman in her late teens or twenties in good health and CMV-seronegative.

The chain recombines TRBV2 with TRBJ1-3; D not resolved. CDR1 and CDR2 (germline): SNHLY, FYNNEI. The CDR3 contains 14 residues. V dropped 2 bases and J dropped 0 bases, with 5 bases sitting between them. The chain's CDR3 is CASSEPVSGNTIYF. The CDR3 nucleotides are TGTGCCAGCAGTGAACCCGTCTCTGGAAACACCATATATTTT. The whole variable domain, remainder taken from reference TRBV2 and TRBJ1-3, is EPEVTQTPSHQVTQMGQEVILRCVPISNHLYFYWYRQILGQKVEFLVSFYNNEISEKSEIFDDQFSVERPDGSNFTLKIRSTKLEDSAMYFCASSEPVSGNTIYFGEGSWLTVV.

CDR3 nucleotides: TGTGCCAGCAGCGTTTATACAGGGGGCGGTGAAGCTTTCTTT. Residues: CASSVYTGGGEAFF. This chain connects TRBV7-9 to TRBJ1-1; 9 bases map to TRBD1. Per germline, CDR1 SEHNR and CDR2 FQNEAQ (reference sequence). V gave up 5 bases and J gave up 7 bases; unmatched junction bases: 8. This CDR3 comprises 14 residues. Variable domain in full (rest from reference TRBV7-9 and TRBJ1-1): DTGVSQNPRHKITKRGQNVTFRCDPISEHNRLYWYRQTLGQGPEFLTYFQNEAQLEKSRLLSDRFSAERPKGSFSTLEIQRTEQGDSAMYLCASSVYTGGGEAFFGQGTRLTVV.

This clone showed up just once. The rearrangement joins TRBV28 to TRBJ2-3; maybe TRBD2 (6 bases). V was trimmed by 9 bases and J by 0 bases, leaving 16 bases between them. The CDR3 is 15 amino acids. CDR1 is MDHEN and CDR2 is SYDVKM in the germline V gene. The CDR3 DNA reads as TGTGCCAGAGAGGAGGGGTGGATGAGCACAGATACGCAGTATTTT. Its translation is CAREEGWMSTDTQYF.

The chain carries TRBV25-1 and TRBJ1-4; 7 nucleotides align to TRBD1. Germline CDR1 MGHDK, CDR2 SYGVNS. V lost 3 bases and J lost 6; bases outside the gene matches: 7. The CDR3 covers 15 residues. CDR3 region: CASSESQGNDEKLFF. The CDR3 nucleotides are TGTGCCAGCAGTGAGTCACAGGGGAACGATGAAAAACTGTTTTTT.

This chain links TRBV7-9 with TRBJ2-7; D remains unclear. The V and J ends lost 5 bases and 1 base respectively, with 9 bases between them. CDR1 and CDR2 (germline): SEHNR, FQNEAQ (reference sequence). The CDR3 spans 13 residues. CDR3 sequence reads: CASSPPESYEQYF. The CDR3 region has the DNA TGTGCCAGCAGCCCCCCCGAGTCCTACGAGCAGTACTTC.

The J gene is TRBJ1-2, the V gene TRBV28; 7 bases map to TRBD1. With 7 bases clipped from V and 3 bases from J, the junction kept 11 bases outside the gene matches. Germline V lookup: CDR1 MDHEN, CDR2 SYDVKM. The CDR3 length is 15 residues. The CDR3 reads CASTWALRGDYGYTF. The CDR3 DNA sequence: TGTGCCAGCACCTGGGCACTCAGGGGGGACTATGGCTACACCTTC.

The chain combines TRBV19 with TRBJ2-5; D gene uncertain. In germline, CDR1 is LNHDA, CDR2 SQIVND (reference sequence). V was shortened by 3 bases and J by 2 bases, with 16 bases between the two germline ends. This CDR3 contains 16 residues. The DNA for the CDR3 is TGTGCCAGTAGTATTTACGGCTATTCGGAGCAAGAGACCCAGTACTTC. This codes for CASSIYGYSEQETQYF.

V usage is TRBV19 and J usage is TRBJ2-2; the D gene is possibly TRBD1 (5 bases). The length of the CDR3 is 15 residues. V shed 7 bases and J shed 3 bases, with 15 bases lying between them. Germline assignment: CDR1 LNHDA and CDR2 SQIVND (reference sequence). CDR3 loop: CASTPSAGYTGELFF. CDR3 nucleotide sequence: TGTGCCAGTACCCCCTCGGCAGGGTACACCGGGGAGCTGTTTTTT. Variable domain in full (rest from reference TRBV19 and TRBJ2-2): DGGITQSPKYLFRKEGQNVTLSCEQNLNHDAMYWYRQDPGQGLRLIYYSQIVNDFQKGDIAEGYSVSREKKESFPLTVTSAQKNPTAFYLCASTPSAGYTGELFFGEGSRLTVL.

CDR3 sequence: CSVVYRGVYEQYF. The CDR3 DNA is TGCAGCGTTGTGTATCGGGGGGTCTACGAGCAGTACTTC. V and J are TRBV29-1 and TRBJ2-7; TRBD2 matches 7 bases. In germline, CDR1 is SQVTM, CDR2 ANQGSEA. The CDR3 loop spans 13 amino acids. The trim removed 4 bases at V and 3 bases at J, leaving 6 bases unmatched.

This chain uses TRBV19 with TRBJ1-5; D remains unclear. CDR1 and CDR2 (germline): LNHDA, SQIVND (reference sequence). The V and J ends lost 5 bases and 2 bases respectively, with 10 bases between them. The CDR3 has 14 amino acids. The DNA for the CDR3 is TGTGCCAGTAGTCTTTATATTGGCAATCAGCCCCAGCATTTT. It codes for CASSLYIGNQPQHF. The variable domain in full, completed from reference TRBV19 and TRBJ1-5, reads DGGITQSPKYLFRKEGQNVTLSCEQNLNHDAMYWYRQDPGQGLRLIYYSQIVNDFQKGDIAEGYSVSREKKESFPLTVTSAQKNPTAFYLCASSLYIGNQPQHFGDGTRLSIL.

This clone is a singleton in its sample. V and J are TRBV27 and TRBJ2-1; TRBD2 matches at 12 bases. Per germline, CDR1 MNHEY and CDR2 SMNVEV (reference sequence). V dropped 3 bases and J dropped 6; count of bases not matched to a gene: 3. The CDR3 length is 15 residues. Written as DNA, the CDR3 is TGTGCCAGCAGTTTCCGACTAGCGGGAGCCAATGAGCAGTTCTTC. Amino acids: CASSFRLAGANEQFF.

The chain combines TRBV2 with TRBJ2-1; D is possibly TRBD2 (6 bases). From germline, CDR1 is SNHLY and CDR2 FYNNEI. The CDR3 is 15 residues long. The V end lost 4 bases, the J end lost 3 bases, and 13 bases lay between the germline ends. CDR3 bases: TGTGCCAGCAGTGCAACCGGGACTGACTACAATGAGCAGTTCTTC. Amino acid sequence: CASSATGTDYNEQFF.

The gene calls are TRBV18 and TRBJ2-3; possibly TRBD2 for D (5 bases). Looked up from germline, CDR1 is KGHSH and CDR2 is LQKENI. The CDR3 is 12 amino acids. Trimming cost V 2 bases and J 6 bases, with 6 bases left between them. CDR3 in amino acids: CASSPERDTQYF. Here the CDR3 DNA reads TGTGCCAGCTCACCAGAGCGGGATACGCAGTATTTT.

The rearrangement links TRBV6-6 to TRBJ1-5, with D perhaps matching TRBD1 (5 bases). Germline values: CDR1 MNHNY, CDR2 SVGAGI (reference sequence). The length of the CDR3 is 12 residues. Trimming shortened V by 7 bases and J by 3 bases, and 7 bases separated the two germline ends. The CDR3: CASTDNNQPQHF. CDR3 DNA: TGTGCCAGCACGGACAACAATCAGCCCCAGCATTTT.

This chain joins TRBV5-4 and TRBJ2-7; 14 bases are a match to TRBD2. The CDR3 is 15 residues long. CDR1 SGHNT and CDR2 YYREEE come from the germline V gene (reference sequence). The ends lost 0 bases at V and 6 bases at J; junction bases unmatched: 2. The CDR3 region is CASSLAGTSGSEQYF. CDR3 DNA sequence: TGTGCCAGCAGCTTGGCCGGGACTAGCGGGAGCGAGCAGTACTTC.

This clone was counted once. The V and J genes are TRBV14 and TRBJ2-7; the match to TRBD1 covers 7 bases. The CDR3 contains 15 residues. V lost 4 bases, J lost 0 bases, and 6 bases stayed unmatched. Germline V gives CDR1 SGHDN, CDR2 FVKESK. CDR3 residues: CASSPGTDYSYEQYF. In DNA form, the CDR3 reads TGTGCCAGCAGCCCGGGGACAGACTACTCCTACGAGCAGTACTTC.

The rearrangement joins TRBV29-1 to TRBJ2-1; perhaps TRBD2 as D (6 bases). V lost 6 bases to trimming and J lost 0 bases, with 12 bases between them. Germline CDR1 and CDR2: SQVTM and ANQGSEA. CDR3 length equals 14 residues. In nucleotides, the CDR3 is TGCAGCGTATCGGGACTGTTCTCCTACAATGAGCAGTTCTTC. The encoded protein is CSVSGLFSYNEQFF.

This chain connects TRBV7-9 to TRBJ2-4, with a possible D match to TRBD2 (6 bases). CDR3 length equals 16 residues. Germline CDR1 is SEHNR and CDR2 is FQNEAQ (reference sequence). V gave up 1 base and J gave up 0 bases, with 10 bases separating them. CDR3 protein: CASSLDRGIAKNIQYF. The CDR3 DNA follows: TGTGCCAGCAGCTTAGACCGGGGGATAGCCAAAAACATTCAGTACTTC.

This CDR3 reads CASSLFPGLAGSSTDTQYF. Written as DNA, the CDR3 is TGTGCCAGCAGTCTGTTCCCGGGACTAGCGGGGTCCTCCACAGATACGCAGTATTTT. The chain combines TRBV27 with TRBJ2-3, with TRBD2 matching 13 bases. This CDR3 has 19 residues. Per the germline V gene, CDR1 is MNHEY and CDR2 is SMNVEV (reference sequence). V trimming: 5 bases; J trimming: 2 bases; junction bases outside the gene matches: 13.

In this sample, this clone turned up a few times. V usage is TRBV4-2 and J usage is TRBJ2-1; D remains ambiguous. Between the trimmed V and J ends, which lost 0 bases and 0 bases, there was a span of 9 bases. The CDR3 spans 16 residues. Germline V gene data show CDR1 as LGHNA and CDR2 as YNFKEQ. The CDR3 protein is CASSQDEASSYNEQFF. The CDR3 DNA reads TGTGCCAGCAGCCAAGATGAGGCCAGCTCCTACAATGAGCAGTTCTTC.

V and J are TRBV19 and TRBJ2-7; D is unresolved. The CDR3 spans 13 residues. CDR1 is LNHDA, CDR2 SQIVND, per germline (reference sequence). V gave up 1 base and J gave up 3 bases, with 7 bases separating them. CDR3 sequence: CASSIAQSYEQYF. For the CDR3, the DNA is TGTGCCAGTAGTATAGCACAGAGCTACGAGCAGTACTTC.

The rearrangement uses TRBV6-1 and TRBJ2-5; 8 bases align to TRBD1. This CDR3 is built from 16 residues. V shed 1 base and J 5 bases; nucleotides not matched to a gene: 9. In germline, CDR1 is MNHNS, CDR2 SASEGT. The CDR3, as DNA: TGTGCCAGCAGTGAAGAGGACAGGGCTGTACTGGAGACCCAGTACTTC. It encodes CASSEEDRAVLETQYF.

This clone appeared a few times. The sample carries other DNA sequences with the same CDR3. This chain joins TRBV5-1 and TRBJ1-1, with D hard to call. The CDR3 length is 13 residues. V was pared by 0 bases and J by 1 base, with 4 bases between. CDR1 and CDR2 (germline): SGHRS, YFSETQ. The CDR3 DNA is TGCGCCAGCAGCTTGGGCGGGAACACTGAAGCTTTCTTT. Translation gives CASSLGGNTEAFF.

The V call is TRBV10-2, the J call TRBJ2-7; 8 bases align to TRBD2. The germline V gene encodes CDR1 WSHSY and CDR2 SAAADI. The ends lost 4 bases at V and 3 bases at J; junction bases unmatched: 2. There are 13 residues in the CDR3. CDR3 nucleotide sequence: TGCGCCAGCAGTGCTACTAGCGGCTACGAGCAGTACTTC. It yields the protein CASSATSGYEQYF.

This clone was seen only once. V gene TRBV28 combines with J gene TRBJ1-1; D is perhaps TRBD1 (6 bases). The CDR3 contains 16 residues. V lost 4 bases, J lost 0 bases, and 15 bases lay in between. Per germline, CDR1 MDHEN and CDR2 SYDVKM. The CDR3: CASSSGQSTMNTEAFF. DNA of the CDR3: TGTGCCAGCAGTTCCGGACAGTCTACGATGAACACTGAAGCTTTCTTT.